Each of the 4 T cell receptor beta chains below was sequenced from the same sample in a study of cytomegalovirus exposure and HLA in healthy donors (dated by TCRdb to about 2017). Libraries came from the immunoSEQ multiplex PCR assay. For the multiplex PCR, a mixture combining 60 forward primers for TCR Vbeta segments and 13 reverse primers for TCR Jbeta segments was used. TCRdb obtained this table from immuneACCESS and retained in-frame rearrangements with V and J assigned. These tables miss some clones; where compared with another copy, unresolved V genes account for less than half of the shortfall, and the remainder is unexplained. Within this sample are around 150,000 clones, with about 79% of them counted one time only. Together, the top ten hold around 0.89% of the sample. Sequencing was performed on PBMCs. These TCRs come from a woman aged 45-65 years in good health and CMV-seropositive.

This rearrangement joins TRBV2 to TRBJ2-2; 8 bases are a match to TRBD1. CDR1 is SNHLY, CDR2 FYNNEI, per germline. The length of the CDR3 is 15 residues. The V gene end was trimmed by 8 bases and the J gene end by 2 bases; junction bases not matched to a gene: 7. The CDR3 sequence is CASSRDRINTGELFF. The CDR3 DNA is TGTGCCAGCTCACGGGACAGGATAAACACCGGGGAGCTGTTTTTT.

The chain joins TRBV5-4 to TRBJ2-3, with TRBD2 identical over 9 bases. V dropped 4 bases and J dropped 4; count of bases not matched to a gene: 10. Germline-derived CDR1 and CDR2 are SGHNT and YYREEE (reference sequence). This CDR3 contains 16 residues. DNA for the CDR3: TGTGCCAGCAGCACCCGGGTAGCGGGAGTCCCAGATACGCAGTATTTT. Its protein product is CASSTRVAGVPDTQYF.

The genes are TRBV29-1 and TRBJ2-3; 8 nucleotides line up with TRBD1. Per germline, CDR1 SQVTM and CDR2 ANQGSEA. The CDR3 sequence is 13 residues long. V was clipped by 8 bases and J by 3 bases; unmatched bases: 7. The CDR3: CSLGQGGTDTQYF. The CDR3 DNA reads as TGCAGCTTAGGACAGGGTGGGACAGATACGCAGTATTTT.

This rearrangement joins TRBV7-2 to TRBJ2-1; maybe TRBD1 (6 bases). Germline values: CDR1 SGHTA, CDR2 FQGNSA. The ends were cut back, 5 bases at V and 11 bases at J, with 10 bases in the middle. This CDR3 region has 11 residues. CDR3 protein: CASSPGVKQFF. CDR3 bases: TGTGCCAGCAGCCCAGGGGTAAAGCAGTTCTTC.